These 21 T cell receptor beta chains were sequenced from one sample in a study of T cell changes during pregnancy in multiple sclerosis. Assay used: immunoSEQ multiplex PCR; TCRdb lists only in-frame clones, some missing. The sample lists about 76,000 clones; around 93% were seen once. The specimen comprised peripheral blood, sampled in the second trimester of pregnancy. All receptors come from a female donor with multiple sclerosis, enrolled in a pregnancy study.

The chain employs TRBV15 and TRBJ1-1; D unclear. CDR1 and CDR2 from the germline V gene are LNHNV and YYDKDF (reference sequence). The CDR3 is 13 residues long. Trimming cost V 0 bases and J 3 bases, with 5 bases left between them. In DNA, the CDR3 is TGTGCCACCAGCAGAGATCCGTACACTGAAGCTTTCTTT. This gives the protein CATSRDPYTEAFF.

CDR3 sequence: CASTTWGLAGGSTDTQYF. As DNA, the CDR3 is TGTGCCAGCACCACATGGGGGCTAGCGGGGGGCAGCACAGATACGCAGTATTTT. The chain is built from TRBV28 and TRBJ2-3, with 11 bases that match TRBD2. The V gene's germline CDR1 is MDHEN and CDR2 SYDVKM. This CDR3 is built from 18 residues. J gave up 0 bases and V 7 bases, and 12 bases lay outside the gene matches.

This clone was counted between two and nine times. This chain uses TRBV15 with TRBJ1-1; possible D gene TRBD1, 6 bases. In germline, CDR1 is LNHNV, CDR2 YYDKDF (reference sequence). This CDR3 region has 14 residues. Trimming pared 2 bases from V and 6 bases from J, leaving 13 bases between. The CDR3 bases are TGTGCCACCAGCAGATTGGGAGGGGGAGCTGAAGCTTTCTTT. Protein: CATSRLGGGAEAFF.

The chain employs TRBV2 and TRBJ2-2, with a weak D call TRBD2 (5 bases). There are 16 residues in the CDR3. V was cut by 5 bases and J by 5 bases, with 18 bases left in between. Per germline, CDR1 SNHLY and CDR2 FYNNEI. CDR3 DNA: TGTGCCAGCAGTATAAATCCGGTTGAGGGAACCGGGGAGCTGTTTTTT. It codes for CASSINPVEGTGELFF.

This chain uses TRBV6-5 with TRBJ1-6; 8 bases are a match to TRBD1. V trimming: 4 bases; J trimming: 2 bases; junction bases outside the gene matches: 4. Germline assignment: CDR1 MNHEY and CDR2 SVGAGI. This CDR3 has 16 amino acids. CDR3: CASSSTTGAYNSPLHF. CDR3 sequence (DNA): TGTGCCAGCAGTTCCACGACAGGGGCCTATAATTCACCCCTCCACTTT.

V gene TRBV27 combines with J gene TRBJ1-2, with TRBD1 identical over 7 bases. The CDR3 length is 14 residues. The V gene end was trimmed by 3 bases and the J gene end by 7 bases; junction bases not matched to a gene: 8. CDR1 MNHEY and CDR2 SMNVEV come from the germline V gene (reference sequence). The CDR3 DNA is TGTGCCAGCAGTTTCACCGACAGGGTCGCTGGCTACACCTTC. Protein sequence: CASSFTDRVAGYTF.

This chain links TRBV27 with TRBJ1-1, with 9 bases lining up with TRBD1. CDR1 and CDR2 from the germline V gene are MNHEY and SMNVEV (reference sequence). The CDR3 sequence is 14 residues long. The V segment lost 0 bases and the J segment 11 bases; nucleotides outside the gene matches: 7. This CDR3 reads CASSLSTGGSTAFF. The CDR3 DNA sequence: TGTGCCAGCAGTTTATCGACAGGGGGGTCGACCGCTTTCTTT.

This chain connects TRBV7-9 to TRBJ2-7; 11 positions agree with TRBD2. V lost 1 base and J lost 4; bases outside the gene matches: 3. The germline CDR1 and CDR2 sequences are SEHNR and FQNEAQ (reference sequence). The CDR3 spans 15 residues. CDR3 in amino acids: CASSLGASGGYEQYF. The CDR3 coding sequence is TGTGCCAGCAGCTTAGGAGCTAGCGGGGGGTACGAGCAGTACTTC.

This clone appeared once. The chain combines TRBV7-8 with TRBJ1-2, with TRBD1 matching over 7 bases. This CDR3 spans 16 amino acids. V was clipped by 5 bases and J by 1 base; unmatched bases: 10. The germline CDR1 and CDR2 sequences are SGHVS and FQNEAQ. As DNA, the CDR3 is TGTGCCAGCAGCCCCCGGGACAGAGTTTTTAACTATGGCTACACCTTC. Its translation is CASSPRDRVFNYGYTF.

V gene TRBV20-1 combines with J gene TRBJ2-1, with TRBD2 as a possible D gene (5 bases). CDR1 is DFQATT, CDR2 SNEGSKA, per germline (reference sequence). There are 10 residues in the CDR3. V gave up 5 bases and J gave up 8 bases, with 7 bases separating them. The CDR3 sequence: CSAWTHEQFF. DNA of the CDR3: TGCAGTGCTTGGACTCATGAGCAGTTCTTC.

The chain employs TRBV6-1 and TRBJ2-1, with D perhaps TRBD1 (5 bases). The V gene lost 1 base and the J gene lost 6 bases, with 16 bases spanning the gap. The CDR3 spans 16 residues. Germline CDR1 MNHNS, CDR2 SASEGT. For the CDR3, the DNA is TGTGCCAGCAGTGAAGTCGGGTGGAGACAGAGCAATGAGCAGTTCTTC. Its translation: CASSEVGWRQSNEQFF.

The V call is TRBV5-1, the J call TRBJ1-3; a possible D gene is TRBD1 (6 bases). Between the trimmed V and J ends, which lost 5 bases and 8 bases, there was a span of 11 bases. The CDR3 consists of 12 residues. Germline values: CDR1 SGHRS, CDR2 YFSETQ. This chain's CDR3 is CASRAEGDTIYF. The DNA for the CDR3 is TGCGCCAGCAGGGCAGAGGGGGACACCATATATTTT.

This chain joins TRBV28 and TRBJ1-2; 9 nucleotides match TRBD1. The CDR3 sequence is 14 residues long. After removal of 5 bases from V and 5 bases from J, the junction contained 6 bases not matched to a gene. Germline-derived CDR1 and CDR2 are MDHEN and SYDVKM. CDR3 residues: CASSRDRAAYGYTF. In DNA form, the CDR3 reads TGTGCCAGCAGTCGGGACAGGGCGGCGTATGGCTACACCTTC.

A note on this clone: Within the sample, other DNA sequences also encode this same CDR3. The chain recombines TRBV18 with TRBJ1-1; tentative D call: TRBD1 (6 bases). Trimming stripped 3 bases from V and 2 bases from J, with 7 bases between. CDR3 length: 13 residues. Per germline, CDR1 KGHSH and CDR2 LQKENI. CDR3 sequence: CASSPGQNTEAFF. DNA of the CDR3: TGTGCCAGCTCACCGGGACAAAACACTGAAGCTTTCTTT.

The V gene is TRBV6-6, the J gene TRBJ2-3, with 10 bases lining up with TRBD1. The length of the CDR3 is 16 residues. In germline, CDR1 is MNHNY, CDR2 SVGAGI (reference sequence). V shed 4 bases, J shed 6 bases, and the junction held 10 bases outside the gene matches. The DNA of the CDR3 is TGTGCCAGCAGTTGGGGGACAGGGGAGGTGGGGGATACGCAGTATTTT. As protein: CASSWGTGEVGDTQYF.

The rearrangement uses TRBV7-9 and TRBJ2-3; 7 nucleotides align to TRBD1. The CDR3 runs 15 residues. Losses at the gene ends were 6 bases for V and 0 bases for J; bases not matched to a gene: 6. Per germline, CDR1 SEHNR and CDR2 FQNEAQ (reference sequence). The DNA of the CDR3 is TGTGCCAGCAGGGATCCGGGACAGAGCACAGATACGCAGTATTTT. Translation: CASRDPGQSTDTQYF.

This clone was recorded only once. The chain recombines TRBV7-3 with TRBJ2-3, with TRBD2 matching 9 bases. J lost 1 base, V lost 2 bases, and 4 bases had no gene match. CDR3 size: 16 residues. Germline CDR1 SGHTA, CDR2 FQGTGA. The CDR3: CASSLEGLAGTDTQYF. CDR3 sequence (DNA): TGTGCCAGCAGCTTAGAGGGACTAGCCGGCACAGATACGCAGTATTTT.

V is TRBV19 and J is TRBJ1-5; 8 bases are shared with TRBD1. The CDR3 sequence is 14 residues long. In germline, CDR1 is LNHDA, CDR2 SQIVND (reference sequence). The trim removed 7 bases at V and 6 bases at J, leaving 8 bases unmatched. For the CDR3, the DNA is TGTGCCAGTACTGGGACAGGTGGGGTTCAGCCCCAGCATTTT. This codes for CASTGTGGVQPQHF.

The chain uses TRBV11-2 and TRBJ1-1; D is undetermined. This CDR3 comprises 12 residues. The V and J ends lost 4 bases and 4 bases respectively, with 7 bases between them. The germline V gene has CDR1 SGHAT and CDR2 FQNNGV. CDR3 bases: TGTGCCAGCAGCTCGACGGGCACTGAAGCTTTCTTT. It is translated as CASSSTGTEAFF.

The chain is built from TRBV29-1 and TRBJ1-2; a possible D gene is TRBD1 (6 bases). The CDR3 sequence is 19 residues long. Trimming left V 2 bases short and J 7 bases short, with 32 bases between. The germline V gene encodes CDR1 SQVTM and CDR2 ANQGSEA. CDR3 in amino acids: CSVEIFNLLTAEGGPGYTF. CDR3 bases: TGCAGCGTTGAAATTTTTAATCTTTTGACAGCCGAAGGGGGTCCTGGCTACACCTTC.

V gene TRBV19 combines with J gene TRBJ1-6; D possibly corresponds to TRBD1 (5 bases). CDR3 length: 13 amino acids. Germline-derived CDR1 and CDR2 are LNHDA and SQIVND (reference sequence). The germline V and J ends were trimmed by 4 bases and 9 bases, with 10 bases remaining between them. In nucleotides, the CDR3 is TGTGCCAGTAGTACCAGGGTGGCTTCACCCCTCCACTTT. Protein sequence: CASSTRVASPLHF.